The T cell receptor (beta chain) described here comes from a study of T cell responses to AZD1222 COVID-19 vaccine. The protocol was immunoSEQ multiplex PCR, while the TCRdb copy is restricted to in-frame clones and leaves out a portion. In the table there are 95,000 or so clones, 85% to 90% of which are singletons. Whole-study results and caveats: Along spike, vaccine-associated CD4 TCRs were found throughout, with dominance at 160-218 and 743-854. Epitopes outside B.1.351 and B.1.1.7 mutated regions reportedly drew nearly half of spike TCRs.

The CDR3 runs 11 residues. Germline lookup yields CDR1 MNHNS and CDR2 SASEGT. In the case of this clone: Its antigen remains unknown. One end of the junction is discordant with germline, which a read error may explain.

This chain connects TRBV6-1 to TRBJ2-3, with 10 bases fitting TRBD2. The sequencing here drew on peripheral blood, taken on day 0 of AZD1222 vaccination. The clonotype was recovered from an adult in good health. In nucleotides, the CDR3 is TGTGCCAGCAGTGAGCTAGCGGGGGAGCATTTT. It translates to CASSELAGEHF.